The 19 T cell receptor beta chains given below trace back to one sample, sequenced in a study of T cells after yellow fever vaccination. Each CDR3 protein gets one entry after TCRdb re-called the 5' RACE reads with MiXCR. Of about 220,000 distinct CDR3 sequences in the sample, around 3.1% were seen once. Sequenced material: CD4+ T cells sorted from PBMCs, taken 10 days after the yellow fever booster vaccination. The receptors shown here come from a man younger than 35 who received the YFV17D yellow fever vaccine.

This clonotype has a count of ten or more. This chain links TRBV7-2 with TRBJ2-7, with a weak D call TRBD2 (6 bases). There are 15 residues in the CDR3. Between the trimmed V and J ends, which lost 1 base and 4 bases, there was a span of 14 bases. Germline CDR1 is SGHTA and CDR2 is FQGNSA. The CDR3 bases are TGTGCCAGCAGCTTAGGACACGGGAGCCAGTACGAGCAGTACTTC. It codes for CASSLGHGSQYEQYF.

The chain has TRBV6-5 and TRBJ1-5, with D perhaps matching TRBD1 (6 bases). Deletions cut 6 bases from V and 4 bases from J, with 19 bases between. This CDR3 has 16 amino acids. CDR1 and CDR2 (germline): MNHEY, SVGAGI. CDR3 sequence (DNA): TGTGCCAGCAGCGCCCTTAAGGACAGCGAAAATCAGCCCCAGCATTTT. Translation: CASSALKDSENQPQHF.

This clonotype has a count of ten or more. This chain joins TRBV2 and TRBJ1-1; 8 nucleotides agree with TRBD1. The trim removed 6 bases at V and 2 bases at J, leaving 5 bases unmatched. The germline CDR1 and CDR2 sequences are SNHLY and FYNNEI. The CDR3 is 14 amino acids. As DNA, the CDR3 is TGTGCCAGCAGCGGACAGGGCGGTAACACTGAAGCTTTCTTT. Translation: CASSGQGGNTEAFF. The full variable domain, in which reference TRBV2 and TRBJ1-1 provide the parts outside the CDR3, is EPEVTQTPSHQVTQMGQEVILRCVPISNHLYFYWYRQILGQKVEFLVSFYNNEISEKSEIFDDQFSVERPDGSNFTLKIRSTKLEDSAMYFCASSGQGGNTEAFFGQGTRLTVV.

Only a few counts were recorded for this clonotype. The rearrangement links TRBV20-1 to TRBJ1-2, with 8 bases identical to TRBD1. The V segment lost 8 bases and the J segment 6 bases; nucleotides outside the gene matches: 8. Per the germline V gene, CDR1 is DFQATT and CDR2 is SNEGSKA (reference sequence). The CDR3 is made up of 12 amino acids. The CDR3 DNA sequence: TGCAGTCCAAGTGTGACAGGGGATGGCTACACCTTC. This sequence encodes CSPSVTGDGYTF.

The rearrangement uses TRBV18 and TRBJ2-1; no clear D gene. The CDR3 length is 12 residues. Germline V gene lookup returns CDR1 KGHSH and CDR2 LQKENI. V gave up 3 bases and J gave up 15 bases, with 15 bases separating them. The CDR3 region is CASSPMGQVGFF. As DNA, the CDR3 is TGTGCCAGCTCACCTATGGGCCAGGTGGGGTTCTTC.

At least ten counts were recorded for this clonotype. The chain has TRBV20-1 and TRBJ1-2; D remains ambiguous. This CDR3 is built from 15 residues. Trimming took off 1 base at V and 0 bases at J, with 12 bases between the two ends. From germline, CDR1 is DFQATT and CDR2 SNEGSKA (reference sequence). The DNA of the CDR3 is TGCAGTGCTAGAGGCCCCCTGCTGACTAACTATGGCTACACCTTC. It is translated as CSARGPLLTNYGYTF.

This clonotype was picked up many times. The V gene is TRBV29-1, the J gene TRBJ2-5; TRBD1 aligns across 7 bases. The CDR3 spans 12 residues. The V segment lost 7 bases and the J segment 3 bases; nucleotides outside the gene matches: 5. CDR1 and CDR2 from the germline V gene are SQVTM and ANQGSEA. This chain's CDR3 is CSAGQDKETQYF. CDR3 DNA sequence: TGCAGCGCCGGACAGGATAAAGAGACCCAGTACTTC.

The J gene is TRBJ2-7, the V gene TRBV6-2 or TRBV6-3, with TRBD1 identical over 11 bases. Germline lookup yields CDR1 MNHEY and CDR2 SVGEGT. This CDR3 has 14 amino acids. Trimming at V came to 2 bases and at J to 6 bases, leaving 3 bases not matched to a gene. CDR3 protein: CASSYRTGGAEQYF. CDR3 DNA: TGTGCCAGCAGTTACAGGACAGGGGGCGCCGAGCAGTACTTC.

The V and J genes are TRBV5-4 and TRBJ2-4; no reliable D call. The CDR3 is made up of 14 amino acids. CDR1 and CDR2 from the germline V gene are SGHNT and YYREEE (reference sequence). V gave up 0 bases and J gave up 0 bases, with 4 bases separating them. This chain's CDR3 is CASSLAVAKNIQYF. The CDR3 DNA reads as TGTGCCAGCAGCTTGGCGGTAGCCAAAAACATTCAGTACTTC.

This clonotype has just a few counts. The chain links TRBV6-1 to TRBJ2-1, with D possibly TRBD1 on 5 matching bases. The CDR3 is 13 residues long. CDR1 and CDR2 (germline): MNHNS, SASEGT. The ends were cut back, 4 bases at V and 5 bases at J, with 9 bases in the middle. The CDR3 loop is CASSVEGDNEQFF. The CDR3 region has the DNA TGTGCCAGCAGTGTAGAAGGGGACAATGAGCAGTTCTTC.

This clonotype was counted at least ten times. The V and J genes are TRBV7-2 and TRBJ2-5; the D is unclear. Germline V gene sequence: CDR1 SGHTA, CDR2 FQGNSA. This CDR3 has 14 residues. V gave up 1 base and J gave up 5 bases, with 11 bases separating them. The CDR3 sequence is CASSLGLRWETQYF. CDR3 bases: TGTGCCAGCAGCTTAGGTCTTCGGTGGGAGACCCAGTACTTC. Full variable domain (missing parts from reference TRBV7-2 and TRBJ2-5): GAGVSQSPSNKVTEKGKDVELRCDPISGHTALYWYRQSLGQGLEFLIYFQGNSAPDKSGLPSDRFSAERTGGSVSTLTIQRTQQEDSAVYLCASSLGLRWETQYFGPGTRLLVL.

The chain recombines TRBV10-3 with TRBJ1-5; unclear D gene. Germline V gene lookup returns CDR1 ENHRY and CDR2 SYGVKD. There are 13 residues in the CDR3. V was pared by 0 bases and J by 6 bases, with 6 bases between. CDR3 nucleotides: TGTGCCATCAGTGAGTCAACGGTTCAGCCCCAGCATTTT. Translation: CAISESTVQPQHF.

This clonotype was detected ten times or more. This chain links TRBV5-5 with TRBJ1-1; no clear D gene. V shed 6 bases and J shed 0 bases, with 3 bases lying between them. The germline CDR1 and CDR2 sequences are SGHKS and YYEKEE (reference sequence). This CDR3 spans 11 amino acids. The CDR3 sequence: CASTMNTEAFF. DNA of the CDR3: TGTGCCAGCACCATGAACACTGAAGCTTTCTTT.

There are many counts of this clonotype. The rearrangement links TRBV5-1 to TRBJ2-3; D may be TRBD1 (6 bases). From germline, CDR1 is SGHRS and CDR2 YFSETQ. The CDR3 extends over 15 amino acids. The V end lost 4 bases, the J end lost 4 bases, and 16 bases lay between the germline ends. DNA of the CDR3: TGCGCCAGCAGCCTGAAGGGGGTCGCGTCAGATACGCAGTATTTT. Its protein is CASSLKGVASDTQYF.

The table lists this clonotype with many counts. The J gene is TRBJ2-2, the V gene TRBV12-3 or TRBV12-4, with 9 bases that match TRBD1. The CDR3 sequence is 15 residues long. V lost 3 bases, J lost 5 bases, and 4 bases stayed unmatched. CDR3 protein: CASSLMGTGTGELFF. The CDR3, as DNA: TGTGCCAGCAGTTTGATGGGGACAGGGACCGGGGAGCTGTTTTTT.

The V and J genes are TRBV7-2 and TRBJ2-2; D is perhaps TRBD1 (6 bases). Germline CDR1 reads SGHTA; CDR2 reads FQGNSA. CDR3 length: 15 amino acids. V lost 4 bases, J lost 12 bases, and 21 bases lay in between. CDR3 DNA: TGTGCCAGCAGCTCCAGGGACACAGAGAAAGGCCAGCTGTTTTTT. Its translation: CASSSRDTEKGQLFF. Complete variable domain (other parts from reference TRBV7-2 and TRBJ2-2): GAGVSQSPSNKVTEKGKDVELRCDPISGHTALYWYRQSLGQGLEFLIYFQGNSAPDKSGLPSDRFSAERTGGSVSTLTIQRTQQEDSAVYLCASSSRDTEKGQLFFGEGSRLTVL.

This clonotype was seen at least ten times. CDR3 coding DNA: TGTGCCAGCAGCTCCCAAGTGAACACTGAAGCTTTCTTT. It translates to CASSSQVNTEAFF. The gene calls are TRBV11-2 and TRBJ1-1, with no clear D. This CDR3 is built from 13 residues. CDR1 and CDR2 from the germline V gene are SGHAT and FQNNGV. V lost 4 bases and J lost 0, with 6 bases in between.

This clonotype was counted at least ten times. The CDR3 coding sequence is TGCAGTGCTAGAGATCCCACGGGGGTGGAGACCCAGTACTTC. Encoded protein: CSARDPTGVETQYF. This sequence joins TRBV20-1 and TRBJ2-5; D might be TRBD2 (6 bases). V shed 0 bases and J shed 5 bases, with 13 bases lying between them. CDR1 is DFQATT and CDR2 is SNEGSKA in the germline V gene (reference sequence). CDR3 size: 14 residues.

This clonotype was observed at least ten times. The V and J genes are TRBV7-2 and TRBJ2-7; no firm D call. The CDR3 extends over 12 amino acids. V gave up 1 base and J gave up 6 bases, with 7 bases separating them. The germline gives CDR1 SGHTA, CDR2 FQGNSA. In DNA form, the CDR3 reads TGTGCCAGCAGCTTAGAGGTGGGCGAGCAGTACTTC. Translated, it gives CASSLEVGEQYF.